This T cell receptor (beta chain) is from a study of blood T cell repertoires in COVID-19. Profiling relied on immunoSEQ multiplex PCR, and the TCRdb table lists in-frame clones only, not all of them. In the table there are roughly 140,000 clones, about 86% of which are singletons. All recovered Cohort 3 donors got two negative PCRs, got clearance, or saw symptom resolution. The CDR3 has 15 amino acids. V lost 3 bases and J lost 3; bases outside the gene matches: 7. CDR1 and CDR2 (germline): GTSNPN, SVGIG (reference sequence). J is TRBJ2-1 and V is TRBV30, with 8 nucleotides matching TRBD1. The sequence came from a man between 50 and 59 years old who had recovered from COVID-19. The sequenced sample was PBMCs or T cells enriched from blood (not recorded which). In DNA form, the CDR3 reads TGTGCCTGGAGCAGTGGACAGGGAGTCTACAATGAGCAGTTCTTC. Amino acids: CAWSSGQGVYNEQFF.